The 24 T cell receptor beta chains in this list originate from one sample, sequenced in a study of regulatory T cells in long-lasting Graves disease. Building the TCR beta libraries relied on iRepertoire HTBI primers, and CDR3 regions underwent Arm-PCR. TCRdb reprocessed the multiplex PCR reads with MiXCR, giving one entry per CDR3 protein. The table shows 350,000 to 500,000 distinct CDR3 sequences, with 21% occurring only once. Specified time point: persistent/refractory GD, antithyroid drugs over 5 years with positive TRAb. PBMCs provided the RNA from which the TCR library was made. The sample consisted of peripheral blood mononuclear cells (PBMCs), taken when the disease was refractory, from a patient treated with antithyroid drugs. Source of these receptors: a female donor with Graves disease.

The chain carries TRBV30 and TRBJ2-2, with TRBD1 identical over 10 bases. Germline V lookup: CDR1 GTSNPN, CDR2 SVGIG (reference sequence). V lost 2 bases to trimming and J lost 7 bases; unmatched junction nucleotides: 10. The CDR3 contains 16 residues. The CDR3 nucleotides are TGTGCCTGGAGTTACCCGGACAGGGGGAAAGTCGGGGAGCTGTTTTTT. It translates to CAWSYPDRGKVGELFF.

This chain joins TRBV2 and TRBJ2-3; no definite D call. In germline, CDR1 is SNHLY, CDR2 FYNNEI. Trimming removed 8 bases from V and 1 base from J, with 7 bases in between. CDR3 length equals 12 residues. CDR3 DNA sequence: TGTGCCAGCGCCATTGGCACAGATACGCAGTATTTT. Translated, it gives CASAIGTDTQYF.

The sample holds a few counts of this clonotype. The rearrangement links TRBV3-1 to TRBJ2-1, with 11 bases aligning to TRBD2. The CDR3 loop spans 17 amino acids. Unmatched junction bases numbered 16, after V lost 0 bases and J lost 15 bases. Germline V gene data show CDR1 as LGHDT and CDR2 as YNNKEL (reference sequence). CDR3 nucleotide sequence: TGTGCCAGCAGCCAAGAGAGAAGTGTGACTAGCGGGATTCCTTTGTTCTTC. Translated, it gives CASSQERSVTSGIPLFF.

The chain has TRBV4-1 and TRBJ2-2; D perhaps matches TRBD2 (6 bases). Trimming removed 1 base from V and 1 base from J, with 13 bases in between. Germline V gene lookup returns CDR1 MGHRA and CDR2 YSYEKL. CDR3 length: 17 residues. Here the CDR3 reads CASSQVSGVKNTGELFF. CDR3 bases: TGCGCCAGCAGCCAAGTTTCGGGAGTCAAGAACACCGGGGAGCTGTTTTTT.

The CDR3 spells CASGFGGSVGTNEKLFF. CDR3 bases: TGTGCCAGCGGGTTTGGGGGGTCCGTTGGAACTAATGAAAAACTGTTTTTT. The rearrangement uses TRBV4-2 and TRBJ1-4, with D tentatively TRBD1 (5 bases). The CDR3 covers 17 residues. V shed 8 bases and J shed 1 base, with 20 bases lying between them. Germline lookup yields CDR1 LGHNA and CDR2 YNFKEQ.

This clonotype was recorded many times. This chain connects TRBV7-9 to TRBJ1-5, with TRBD1 as a possible D gene (5 bases). V gave up 6 bases and J gave up 0 bases, with 12 bases separating them. Looked up from germline, CDR1 is SEHNR and CDR2 is FQNEAQ (reference sequence). The CDR3 is made up of 15 amino acids. The CDR3 spells CASSAGGPSNQPQHF. The DNA for the CDR3 is TGTGCCAGCAGTGCGGGGGGACCTAGCAATCAGCCCCAGCATTTT.

The gene calls are TRBV4-1 and TRBJ2-7; D perhaps matches TRBD1 (6 bases). The CDR3 runs 14 residues. The germline V gene has CDR1 MGHRA and CDR2 YSYEKL. Trimming removed 2 bases at V and 6 bases at J, with 14 bases between. This CDR3 reads CASSQTAHRAEQYF. CDR3 DNA sequence: TGCGCCAGCAGCCAAACGGCTCACAGGGCCGAGCAGTACTTC.

As to this clonotype: An end of the junction does not agree with germline; a read error may underlie this. J is TRBJ2-7 and V is TRBV6-1, with 7 nucleotides matching TRBD1. Germline CDR1 and CDR2: MNHNS and SASEGT. This CDR3 spans 15 amino acids. CDR3 sequence (DNA): TGTGCCACCACCCGGGACAGCGACGGCCCCTACGAGCAGGACTTC. Translated, it gives CATTRDSDGPYEQDF.

The sample holds many counts of this clonotype. The chain uses TRBV7-2 and TRBJ1-3; D is undetermined. This CDR3 contains 12 residues. The germline gives CDR1 SGHTA, CDR2 FQGNSA. The V and J ends lost 0 bases and 4 bases respectively, with 1 base between them. As DNA, the CDR3 is TGTGCCAGCAGCTTAGCGGGAAACACCATATATTTT. This codes for CASSLAGNTIYF. Together with reference TRBV7-2 and TRBJ1-3, the CDR3 gives the full variable domain: GAGVSQSPSNKVTEKGKDVELRCDPISGHTALYWYRQSLGQGLEFLIYFQGNSAPDKSGLPSDRFSAERTGGSVSTLTIQRTQQEDSAVYLCASSLAGNTIYFGEGSWLTVV.

The V and J genes are TRBV19 and TRBJ1-5, with D unresolved. CDR1 is LNHDA and CDR2 is SQIVND in the germline V gene (reference sequence). The CDR3 extends over 12 amino acids. V lost 5 bases and J 4 bases, leaving 6 bases between the germline ends. The chain's CDR3 is CASSRANQPQHF. CDR3 nucleotide sequence: TGTGCCAGTAGTCGGGCGAATCAGCCCCAGCATTTT.

This clonotype was detected ten times or more. The chain joins TRBV6-1 to TRBJ1-2; D not resolved. The CDR3 has 10 amino acids. Germline CDR1 and CDR2: MNHNS and SASEGT. V lost 6 bases and J 8 bases, leaving 7 bases between the germline ends. CDR3 sequence reads: CASRADGYTF. The CDR3 coding sequence is TGTGCCAGCAGGGCGGACGGCTACACCTTC.

This clonotype appeared many times. The chain couples TRBV7-2 to TRBJ1-2; D possibly corresponds to TRBD1 (5 bases). Trimming pared 2 bases from V and 2 bases from J, leaving 9 bases between. The CDR3 is made up of 14 amino acids. Germline V CDR1 and CDR2: SGHTA, FQGNSA. The CDR3 loop is CASSLWPGNYGYTF. CDR3 sequence (DNA): TGTGCCAGCAGCTTATGGCCAGGGAACTATGGCTACACCTTC. The full variable domain, with the rest looked up from reference TRBV7-2 and TRBJ1-2, is GAGVSQSPSNKVTEKGKDVELRCDPISGHTALYWYRQSLGQGLEFLIYFQGNSAPDKSGLPSDRFSAERTGGSVSTLTIQRTQQEDSAVYLCASSLWPGNYGYTFGSGTRLTVV.

The chain is built from TRBV5-6 and TRBJ2-3; D is undetermined. V was pared by 0 bases and J by 4 bases, with 9 bases between. The CDR3 length is 14 residues. Germline-derived CDR1 and CDR2 are SGHDT and YYEEEE. In DNA, the CDR3 is TGTGCCAGCAGCTTGGATCGTGTAGCAGATACGCAGTATTTT. This translates into CASSLDRVADTQYF.

This clonotype was observed many times. V usage is TRBV28 and J usage is TRBJ2-7; no clear D gene. CDR1 and CDR2 (germline): MDHEN, SYDVKM. V was trimmed by 1 base and J by 4 bases, leaving 17 bases between them. The CDR3 is 16 amino acids. CDR3 nucleotide sequence: TGTGCCAGCAGTTTATTATCTGGATCTCTATCGTACGAGCAGTACTTC. Its protein is CASSLLSGSLSYEQYF.

Worth noting for this clonotype: A far larger clone is a single base away, which makes a read error likely. V and J are TRBV28 and TRBJ2-7; D is unclear. The CDR3 is 14 residues long. CDR1 and CDR2 from the germline V gene are MDHEN and SYDVKM. Trimming took 6 bases from V and 10 from J, leaving 22 bases between them. This CDR3 reads CASSTAGLKEAQYF. The DNA of the CDR3 is TGTGCCAGCAGCACCGCCGGCTTGAAAGAGGCCCAGTACTTC. Complete variable domain (other parts from reference TRBV28 and TRBJ2-7): DVKVTQSSRYLVKRTGEKVFLECVQDMDHENMFWYRQDPGLGLRLIYFSYDVKMKEKGDIPEGYSVSREKKERFSLILESASTNQTSMYLCASSTAGLKEAQYFGPGTRLTVT.

This clonotype has just a few counts. This chain connects TRBV6-1 to TRBJ1-1, with D unresolved. CDR1 MNHNS and CDR2 SASEGT come from the germline V gene. CDR3 length equals 13 residues. The germline V and J ends were trimmed by 6 bases and 5 bases, with 13 bases remaining between them. CDR3 in DNA: TGTGCCAGCAGCCGCATCGGGTCAACTGAAGCTTTCTTT. Its protein is CASSRIGSTEAFF.

Note on this clonotype: Given a much more abundant clone one base away, this may be a read error. The CDR3 DNA reads TGTGCCAGCAGTTTATCCAGCTTCTCCTACGAGCAGTACGTC. Its protein product is CASSLSSFSYEQYV. V is TRBV28 and J is TRBJ2-7; D call uncertain. The ends were cut back, 1 base at V and 0 bases at J, with 7 bases in the middle. The CDR3 has 14 amino acids. CDR1 MDHEN and CDR2 SYDVKM come from the germline V gene.

The rearrangement joins TRBV20-1 to TRBJ2-2; 11 bases line up with TRBD1. The CDR3 sequence is 16 residues long. V shed 4 bases and J 6 bases; nucleotides not matched to a gene: 10. CDR1 and CDR2 from the germline V gene are DFQATT and SNEGSKA (reference sequence). This chain's CDR3 is CSATRRGQGGSGELFF. CDR3 bases: TGCAGTGCTACCCGGCGGGGACAGGGGGGGTCCGGGGAGCTGTTTTTT.

This clonotype was seen at least ten times. The rearrangement uses TRBV28 and TRBJ2-7, with 9 nucleotides matching TRBD2. Germline-derived CDR1 and CDR2 are MDHEN and SYDVKM. The CDR3 spans 19 residues. Trimming removed 6 bases from V and 0 bases from J; junction bases left unmatched: 18. The CDR3, as DNA: TGTGCCAGCAGGGAGCAGGGGAAGGCTCTAGCGGGGATCTCCTACGAGCAGTACTTC. It specifies CASREQGKALAGISYEQYF.

Only a few counts were recorded for this clonotype. The chain combines TRBV30 with TRBJ1-5, with D hard to call. V was trimmed by 0 bases and J by 4 bases, leaving 10 bases between them. Germline V gene lookup returns CDR1 GTSNPN and CDR2 SVGIG (reference sequence). CDR3 size: 14 residues. CDR3 region: CAWSVGGLNQPQHF. The CDR3 bases are TGTGCCTGGAGTGTCGGCGGTCTGAATCAGCCCCAGCATTTT.

This clonotype appeared many times. The rearrangement joins TRBV28 to TRBJ1-1, with D maybe TRBD1 (5 bases). This CDR3 is built from 14 residues. Looked up from germline, CDR1 is MDHEN and CDR2 is SYDVKM. The V end lost 6 bases, the J end lost 0 bases, and 11 bases lay between the germline ends. In DNA, the CDR3 is TGTGCCAGCAGCTTGACAGAGATGAACACTGAAGCTTTCTTT. This gives the protein CASSLTEMNTEAFF.

Ten or more counts support this clonotype. The V and J genes are TRBV2 and TRBJ2-7; D call uncertain. The length of the CDR3 is 13 residues. Germline CDR1 is SNHLY and CDR2 is FYNNEI. Trimming removed 7 bases at V and 3 bases at J, with 13 bases between. CDR3 DNA sequence: TGTGCCAGCATTGGGGTTCTCTTCTACGAGCAGTACTTC. It encodes CASIGVLFYEQYF.

This clonotype was detected ten times or more. CDR3 DNA sequence: TGCGCCAGCCACGGGGGACAGGGGTTAGACGAGCAGTACTTC. It is translated as CASHGGQGLDEQYF. The V and J genes are TRBV5-1 and TRBJ2-7, with TRBD1 matching 10 bases. The CDR3 runs 14 residues. V was clipped by 7 bases and J by 5 bases; unmatched bases: 9. Germline CDR1 and CDR2: SGHRS and YFSETQ.

This clonotype occurred a few times. The rearrangement joins TRBV10-3 to TRBJ2-7; perhaps TRBD1 as D (6 bases). CDR1 is ENHRY and CDR2 is SYGVKD in the germline V gene. CDR3 size: 16 residues. Trimming stripped 2 bases from V and 4 bases from J, with 18 bases between. The CDR3 loop is CAISEGRTEQGYEQYF. The DNA for the CDR3 is TGTGCCATCAGTGAGGGAAGGACAGAACAGGGTTACGAGCAGTACTTC.